These 29 T cell receptor beta chains originate from one sample sequenced in a study of blood T cell repertoires in COVID-19. The data were produced by immunoSEQ multiplex PCR, yet TCRdb's version contains in-frame clones alone and is incomplete. The table records about 160,000 clones, around 82% of them present only once. The sample was PBMCs or T cells enriched from blood (not recorded which). These receptors came from a man aged 60 to 75 who had recovered from COVID-19.

This clone was recorded many times. A junction end diverges from the germline sequence, so it may reflect a read error. J is TRBJ2-5 and V is TRBV11-2; D is possibly TRBD1 (6 bases). CDR1 and CDR2 from the germline V gene are SGHAT and FQNNGV. The CDR3 loop spans 15 amino acids. The CDR3 DNA reads as TGTGCCAGCACCTTAGGGTGGGACAACCAAGAGACCCAGTACTTC. Its protein is CASTLGWDNQETQYF.

The rearrangement links TRBV28 to TRBJ2-7; D is uncertain. Germline CDR1 is MDHEN and CDR2 is SYDVKM. The CDR3 is 14 residues long. Trimming left V 5 bases short and J 1 base short, with 12 bases between. Written as DNA, the CDR3 is TGTGCCAGCAGTCTCCTCAGGAAATCCTACGAGCAGTACTTC. Residues: CASSLLRKSYEQYF.

The chain uses TRBV5-6 and TRBJ2-7; tentative D call: TRBD1 (5 bases). CDR3 size: 15 residues. In germline, CDR1 is SGHDT, CDR2 YYEEEE. V lost 2 bases and J 1 base, leaving 13 bases between the germline ends. CDR3: CASSFPDRASYEQYF. The CDR3, as DNA: TGTGCCAGCAGCTTTCCCGACAGAGCTTCCTACGAGCAGTACTTC. The full variable domain, in which reference TRBV5-6 and TRBJ2-7 provide the parts outside the CDR3, is DAGVTQSPTHLIKTRGQQVTLRCSPKSGHDTVSWYQQALGQGPQFIFQYYEEEERQRGNFPDRFSGHQFPNYSSELNVNALLLGDSALYLCASSFPDRASYEQYFGPGTRLTVT.

The V and J genes are TRBV11-1 and TRBJ2-1; 9 bases align to TRBD2. The CDR3 covers 15 residues. Trimming cost V 4 bases and J 5 bases; bases outside gene matches: 6. Germline lookup yields CDR1 SGHAT and CDR2 FQDESV (reference sequence). Written as DNA, the CDR3 is TGTGCCAGCAGCTCCGGACTAGCGAACAACAATGAGCAGTTCTTC. This codes for CASSSGLANNNEQFF. The full variable domain, in which reference TRBV11-1 and TRBJ2-1 provide the parts outside the CDR3, is EAEVAQSPRYKITEKSQAVAFWCDPISGHATLYWYRQILGQGPELLVQFQDESVVDDSQLPKDRFSAERLKGVDSTLKIQPAELGDSAMYLCASSSGLANNNEQFFGPGTRLTVL.

This clone appeared a few times. The genes are TRBV28 and TRBJ1-2; D gene unclear. The CDR3 consists of 13 residues. CDR1 is MDHEN and CDR2 is SYDVKM in the germline V gene. Deletions cut 4 bases from V and 2 bases from J, with 8 bases between. The CDR3 loop is CASSSGSNYGYTF. DNA for the CDR3: TGTGCCAGCAGTTCGGGGTCAAACTATGGCTACACCTTC.

The chain carries TRBV28 and TRBJ2-2; weak D call: TRBD2 (5 bases). CDR3 length: 13 residues. Trimming removed 3 bases at V and 5 bases at J, with 7 bases between. Germline CDR1 is MDHEN and CDR2 is SYDVKM. CDR3 amino acids: CASSFGGTGELFF. The CDR3 DNA sequence: TGTGCCAGCAGTTTCGGCGGGACCGGGGAGCTGTTTTTT.

The CDR3 region is CASSPDSSNQPQHF. The CDR3 bases are TGTGCCAGCAGCCCGGACAGTAGCAATCAGCCCCAGCATTTT. The chain joins TRBV11-1 to TRBJ1-5; a possible D gene is TRBD1 (6 bases). Trimming shortened V by 5 bases and J by 0 bases, and 8 bases separated the two germline ends. CDR3 length: 14 amino acids. CDR1 is SGHAT, CDR2 FQDESV, per germline (reference sequence). Full variable domain (rest looked up from reference TRBV11-1 and TRBJ1-5): EAEVAQSPRYKITEKSQAVAFWCDPISGHATLYWYRQILGQGPELLVQFQDESVVDDSQLPKDRFSAERLKGVDSTLKIQPAELGDSAMYLCASSPDSSNQPQHFGDGTRLSIL.

CDR3 amino acids: CASSLGAVEQFF. In DNA, the CDR3 is TGTGCCAGCAGCTTAGGAGCGGTTGAGCAGTTCTTC. The chain uses TRBV7-8 and TRBJ2-1; perhaps TRBD2 as D (5 bases). Germline CDR1 is SGHVS and CDR2 is FQNEAQ. The CDR3 runs 12 residues. V was shortened by 1 base and J by 9 bases, with 7 bases between the two germline ends.

This clone has only one observation. V usage is TRBV7-8 and J usage is TRBJ1-5; 7 bases are a match to TRBD1. Germline CDR1 SGHVS, CDR2 FQNEAQ. The CDR3 length is 13 residues. The V segment lost 5 bases and the J segment 7 bases; nucleotides outside the gene matches: 5. The CDR3 loop reads CASSPDRVQPQHF. CDR3 coding DNA: TGTGCCAGCAGCCCAGACAGGGTACAGCCCCAGCATTTT.

This sequence joins TRBV9 and TRBJ2-3, with a weak D call TRBD2 (6 bases). With 4 bases removed from V and 2 bases from J, the gap between germline ends came to 14 bases. Germline V lookup: CDR1 SGDLS, CDR2 YYNGEE. The CDR3 is 15 residues long. CDR3 protein: CASSPSGLTTDTQYF. The DNA of the CDR3 is TGTGCCAGCAGCCCGAGCGGGCTCACCACAGATACGCAGTATTTT.

This clone was seen just once. The chain carries TRBV7-8 and TRBJ1-1, with D perhaps TRBD1 (5 bases). CDR1 is SGHVS, CDR2 FQNEAQ, per germline. V was cut by 1 base and J by 4 bases, with 13 bases left in between. This CDR3 region has 15 residues. The CDR3 sequence: CASSLGQTSATEAFF. CDR3 nucleotide sequence: TGTGCCAGCAGCTTAGGACAGACGTCGGCCACTGAAGCTTTCTTT.

The rearrangement joins TRBV19 to TRBJ2-6; D possibly corresponds to TRBD2 (5 bases). Trimming shortened V by 4 bases and J by 2 bases, and 9 bases separated the two germline ends. In germline, CDR1 is LNHDA, CDR2 SQIVND (reference sequence). The length of the CDR3 is 15 residues. CDR3 bases: TGTGCCAGTAGTAGGGAGCTCGCTGGGGCCAACGTCCTGACTTTC. Protein product: CASSRELAGANVLTF.

This rearrangement joins TRBV28 to TRBJ1-3, with D possibly matching TRBD1 (5 bases). Trimming pared 0 bases from V and 0 bases from J, leaving 9 bases between. The CDR3 runs 16 residues. Germline CDR1 and CDR2: MDHEN and SYDVKM. The CDR3 DNA follows: TGTGCCAGCAGTTTATGGACAGCCGGCTCTGGAAACACCATATATTTT. Encoded protein: CASSLWTAGSGNTIYF. The full variable domain, in which reference TRBV28 and TRBJ1-3 provide the parts outside the CDR3, is DVKVTQSSRYLVKRTGEKVFLECVQDMDHENMFWYRQDPGLGLRLIYFSYDVKMKEKGDIPEGYSVSREKKERFSLILESASTNQTSMYLCASSLWTAGSGNTIYFGEGSWLTVV.

CDR3 sequence: CASSLGVGGVYGYTF. CDR3 sequence (DNA): TGCGCCAGCAGCTTGGGGGTAGGGGGCGTTTATGGCTACACCTTC. V and J are TRBV5-1 and TRBJ1-2; TRBD1 matches 7 bases. J was trimmed by 5 bases and V by 0 bases; bases with no gene match: 7. This CDR3 is built from 15 residues. Germline V gene data show CDR1 as SGHRS and CDR2 as YFSETQ.

V and J are TRBV7-9 and TRBJ2-7, with 8 bases that match TRBD1. This CDR3 region has 11 residues. Germline V gene sequence: CDR1 SEHNR, CDR2 FQNEAQ (reference sequence). V lost 6 bases and J lost 9; bases outside the gene matches: 4. The CDR3 coding sequence is TGTGCCAGCAGGACTGGGACAGGGCAGTACTTC. It is translated as CASRTGTGQYF.

The gene calls are TRBV18 and TRBJ1-1; weak D call: TRBD1 (6 bases). With 2 bases removed from V and 11 bases from J, the gap between germline ends came to 18 bases. The CDR3 is made up of 14 amino acids. Germline V gives CDR1 KGHSH, CDR2 LQKENI. DNA of the CDR3: TGTGCCAGCTCACCAGACGCAAGGGGGACGGAGGCTTTCTTT. Translating gives CASSPDARGTEAFF.

The chain links TRBV15 to TRBJ2-1, with D possibly TRBD1 on 6 matching bases. Germline V gives CDR1 LNHNV, CDR2 YYDKDF (reference sequence). The V end lost 2 bases, the J end lost 2 bases, and 22 bases lay between the germline ends. CDR3 size: 19 residues. The CDR3 DNA reads TGTGCCACCAGCAGAAGAGCGTTAGGACAGCACAACCCCTACAATGAGCAGTTCTTC. As protein: CATSRRALGQHNPYNEQFF.

This chain joins TRBV5-1 and TRBJ2-7; D call uncertain. V shed 4 bases and J shed 4 bases, with 9 bases lying between them. Germline loops: CDR1 SGHRS, CDR2 YFSETQ. There are 12 residues in the CDR3. The CDR3 sequence is CASSPGQYEQYF. The CDR3 DNA reads TGCGCCAGCAGCCCTGGGCAGTACGAGCAGTACTTC.

This sequence joins TRBV11-2 and TRBJ2-1; 8 bases fit TRBD1. J was trimmed by 8 bases and V by 5 bases; bases with no gene match: 2. The CDR3 has 12 residues. CDR1 and CDR2 from the germline V gene are SGHAT and FQNNGV. The CDR3 DNA reads TGTGCCAGCAGCCTGACAGGGGATGAGCAGTTCTTC. It encodes CASSLTGDEQFF.

This chain connects TRBV3-1 (or the pseudogene TRBV3-2) to TRBJ1-4; the D gene is possibly TRBD1 (6 bases). Germline CDR1 LGHDT, CDR2 YNNKEL (reference sequence). The CDR3 is made up of 15 amino acids. V was cut by 0 bases and J by 7 bases, with 12 bases left in between. CDR3 sequence (DNA): TGTGCCAGCAGCCAAGATCGGGGGGCGCTTGAAAAACTGTTTTTT. Encoded protein: CASSQDRGALEKLFF.

The chain carries TRBV2 and TRBJ2-7; perhaps TRBD1 as D (5 bases). V lost 6 bases and J lost 1, with 13 bases in between. The CDR3 extends over 14 amino acids. Looked up from germline, CDR1 is SNHLY and CDR2 is FYNNEI. The CDR3 nucleotides read TGTGCCAGCAGCAGACAGATTATGTCCTACGAGCAGTACTTC. The encoded protein is CASSRQIMSYEQYF.

As to this clone: Other DNA sequences in this specimen translate into the identical CDR3. This chain links TRBV2 with TRBJ2-5; 12 bases agree with TRBD2. The CDR3 has 15 amino acids. Unmatched junction bases numbered 2, after V lost 4 bases and J lost 2 bases. Germline CDR1 reads SNHLY; CDR2 reads FYNNEI. The CDR3 protein is CASSATSGGQETQYF. The CDR3 DNA follows: TGTGCCAGCAGTGCCACTAGCGGGGGGCAAGAGACCCAGTACTTC.

The V call is TRBV7-9, the J call TRBJ1-1, with 7 positions matching TRBD1. V was pared by 5 bases and J by 4 bases, with 4 bases of the junction left unmatched. From germline, CDR1 is SEHNR and CDR2 FQNEAQ (reference sequence). CDR3 size: 13 residues. CDR3 protein: CASSEQGTTEAFF. CDR3 bases: TGTGCCAGCAGCGAACAGGGGACCACTGAAGCTTTCTTT.

The chain carries TRBV19 and TRBJ1-4, with D perhaps TRBD1 (5 bases). Germline loops: CDR1 LNHDA, CDR2 SQIVND (reference sequence). There are 14 residues in the CDR3. The V end was cut by 5 bases, the J end by 8 bases, with 15 bases between. The CDR3 DNA reads as TGTGCCAGTAGTGCCCTGGGGGGAAAGGAAAAACTGTTTTTT. It codes for CASSALGGKEKLFF.

A few counts support this clone. V is TRBV5-1 and J is TRBJ1-2; D uncertain. This CDR3 has 13 amino acids. Germline V gene data show CDR1 as SGHRS and CDR2 as YFSETQ. V lost 4 bases and J 6 bases, leaving 13 bases between the germline ends. CDR3 in amino acids: CASSPERVDGYTF. DNA of the CDR3: TGCGCCAGCAGCCCGGAGAGGGTGGATGGCTACACCTTC.

The rearrangement links TRBV7-8 to TRBJ2-7; 9 bases are a match to TRBD2. The germline CDR1 and CDR2 sequences are SGHVS and FQNEAQ. The CDR3 runs 16 residues. The ends lost 5 bases at V and 6 bases at J; junction bases unmatched: 14. The CDR3 DNA is TGTGCCAGCAGCCCCCGGAGGGGCGGGGGGGCGAGCGAGCAGTACTTC. Translating gives CASSPRRGGGASEQYF.

This chain uses TRBV5-6 with TRBJ1-3; 11 bases fit TRBD1. CDR1 is SGHDT, CDR2 YYEEEE, per germline. V lost 3 bases and J lost 1; bases outside the gene matches: 3. CDR3 size: 16 residues. CDR3 sequence (DNA): TGTGCCAGCAGCTGGACAGGGGGCGCGTCTGGAAACACCATATATTTT. Protein product: CASSWTGGASGNTIYF. Using reference TRBV5-6 and TRBJ1-3 for the parts outside the CDR3, the full variable domain is DAGVTQSPTHLIKTRGQQVTLRCSPKSGHDTVSWYQQALGQGPQFIFQYYEEEERQRGNFPDRFSGHQFPNYSSELNVNALLLGDSALYLCASSWTGGASGNTIYFGEGSWLTVV.

V gene TRBV5-1 combines with J gene TRBJ2-5, with 12 positions matching TRBD2. V shed 4 bases and J 3 bases; nucleotides not matched to a gene: 4. The CDR3 has 15 amino acids. Germline loops: CDR1 SGHRS, CDR2 YFSETQ. The CDR3 spells CASSTRLAGEETQYF. The CDR3, as DNA: TGCGCCAGCAGCACGAGACTAGCGGGGGAAGAGACCCAGTACTTC.

V usage is TRBV7-8 and J usage is TRBJ1-1, with D possibly matching TRBD1 (5 bases). The CDR3 loop spans 13 amino acids. From germline, CDR1 is SGHVS and CDR2 FQNEAQ. V was cut by 5 bases and J by 7 bases, with 14 bases left in between. CDR3 in amino acids: CASSTPQGLEAFF. The CDR3 coding sequence is TGTGCCAGCAGCACCCCGCAGGGACTTGAAGCTTTCTTT.